Below, 4 T cell receptor beta chains from the same sample are listed, as sequenced in a study of OX40 agonist ivuxolimab in advanced cancers. Sequencing was performed with immunoSEQ multiplex PCR; in TCRdb, only in-frame clones are kept and a portion is missing. The sample holds about 100,000 clones, 89% seen once. Material: CD4+ or CD8+ T cells sorted from blood, obtained in a trial of the OX40 agonist ivuxolimab. The receptors shown here come from an adult with an advanced solid tumor such as melanoma, head and neck, liver or kidney cancer.

The chain carries TRBV28 and TRBJ2-3, with D possibly TRBD1 on 6 matching bases. The CDR3 has 15 residues. The V end lost 6 bases, the J end lost 2 bases, and 15 bases lay between the germline ends. CDR1 is MDHEN and CDR2 is SYDVKM in the germline V gene. For the CDR3, the DNA is TGTGCCAGCAGACGCACCGGACAGTACACAGATACGCAGTATTTT. Amino acid sequence: CASRRTGQYTDTQYF.

The chain links TRBV15 to TRBJ2-1, with TRBD2 as a possible D gene (6 bases). This CDR3 comprises 14 residues. The germline gives CDR1 LNHNV, CDR2 YYDKDF (reference sequence). V shed 0 bases and J shed 8 bases, with 11 bases lying between them. CDR3 DNA sequence: TGTGCCACCAGCAGAGAAGTGGGGACTTATGAGCAGTTCTTC. This codes for CATSREVGTYEQFF. The whole variable domain, remainder taken from reference TRBV15 and TRBJ2-1, is DAMVIQNPRYQVTQFGKPVTLSCSQTLNHNVMYWYQQKSSQAPKLLFHYYDKDFNNEADTPDNFQSRRPNTSFCFLDIRSPGLGDTAMYLCATSREVGTYEQFFGPGTRLTVL.

The rearrangement uses TRBV7-2 and TRBJ2-5; unclear D gene. The CDR3 has 14 amino acids. Germline-derived CDR1 and CDR2 are SGHTA and FQGNSA. Trimming cost V 2 bases and J 4 bases, with 11 bases left between them. The CDR3, as DNA: TGTGCCAGCAGCTTAAAGGTGACTGGAGAGACCCAGTACTTC. This codes for CASSLKVTGETQYF.

This clone was observed once. The rearrangement uses TRBV6-1 and TRBJ1-1; weak D call: TRBD1 (5 bases). Germline CDR1 is MNHNS and CDR2 is SASEGT. The V gene lost 3 bases and the J gene lost 4 bases, with 12 bases spanning the gap. The CDR3 length is 14 residues. CDR3 protein: CASSEAGGITEAFF. DNA for the CDR3: TGTGCCAGCAGTGAGGCCGGGGGGATCACTGAAGCTTTCTTT.